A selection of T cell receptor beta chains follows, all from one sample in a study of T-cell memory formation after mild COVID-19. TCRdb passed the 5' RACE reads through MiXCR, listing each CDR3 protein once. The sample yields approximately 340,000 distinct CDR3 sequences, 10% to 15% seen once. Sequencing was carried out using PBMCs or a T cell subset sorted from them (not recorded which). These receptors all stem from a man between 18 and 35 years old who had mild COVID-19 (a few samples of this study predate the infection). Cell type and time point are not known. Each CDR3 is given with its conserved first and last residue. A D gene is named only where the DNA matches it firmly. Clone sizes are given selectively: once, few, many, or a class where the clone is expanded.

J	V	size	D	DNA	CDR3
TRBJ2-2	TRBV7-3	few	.	TGTGCCAGCAGCTTAGGGCAGGTCACGAACACCGGGGAGCTGTTTTTT	CASSLGQVTNTGELFF
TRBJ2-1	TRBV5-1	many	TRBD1	TGCGCCAGCAGCTTGGCCGAGGGACAGTTAGGGAATGAGCAGTTCTTC	CASSLAEGQLGNEQFF
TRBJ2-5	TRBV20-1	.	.	TGCAGTGCCCCAGCAGGGCGGACCCAGTACTTC	CSAPAGRTQYF
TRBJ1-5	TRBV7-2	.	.	TGTGCCAGCAGCTTAGGGTTCGGCTGGCCCCAGCATTTT	CASSLGFGWPQHF
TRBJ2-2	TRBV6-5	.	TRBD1	TGTGCCAGCAGTTTCCATGGGACAGCCCTCCGGGAGCTGTTTTTT	CASSFHGTALRELFF
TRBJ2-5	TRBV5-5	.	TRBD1	TGTGCCAGCAGCTGGACAGGGATCCAAGAGACCCAGTACTTC	CASSWTGIQETQYF
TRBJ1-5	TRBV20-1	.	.	TGCAGTGCTAGAGATTGGAGGGGCCAGCCCCAGCATTTT	CSARDWRGQPQHF
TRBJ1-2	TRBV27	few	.	TGTGCCAGCAGCCCTGCGGGGGCGCGAGGCTACACCTTC	CASSPAGARGYTF
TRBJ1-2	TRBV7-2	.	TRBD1	TGTGCCAGCAGCCCGAGGGACAGCGGTGGCTACACCTTC	CASSPRDSGGYTF
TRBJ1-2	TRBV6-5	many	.	TGTGCCAGCAGTCCACAGGCGAACTATGGCTACACCTTC	CASSPQANYGYTF
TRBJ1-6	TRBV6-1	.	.	TGTGCCGGCCACAGGGATTTTCTTTCACCCCTCCACTTT	CAGHRDFLSPLHF
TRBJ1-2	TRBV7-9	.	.	TGTGCCAGCAGCTTCGGGAAAGGTGGGGGCGCCTATGGCTACACCTTC	CASSFGKGGGAYGYTF
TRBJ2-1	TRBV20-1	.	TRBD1	TGCAGGCCGTCAGGGGGAATCTACAATGAGCAGTTCTTC	CRPSGGIYNEQFF
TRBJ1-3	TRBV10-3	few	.	TGTGCCACGACAAGGGGGGCCTCTGGAAACACCATATATTTT	CATTRGASGNTIYF
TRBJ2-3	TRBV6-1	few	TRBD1	TGTGCCAGCGGGCAAGGACAGGGGGGCGCAGATACGCAGTATTTT	CASGQGQGGADTQYF
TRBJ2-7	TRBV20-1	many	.	TGCAGTGCTCGCTGGGACACCACCTACGAGCAGTACTTC	CSARWDTTYEQYF
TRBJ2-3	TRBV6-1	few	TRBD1	TGTGCCAGCAGTGACGAGACAGGGGGCCGCTATCCCACAGATACGCAGTATTTT	CASSDETGGRYPTDTQYF
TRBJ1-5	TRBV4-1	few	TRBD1	TGCGCCAGCAGCCAAGGGACAGGCTTAGTTCAGCCCCAGCATTTT	CASSQGTGLVQPQHF
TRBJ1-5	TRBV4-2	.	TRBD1	TGTGCCAGCAGCCAGAGGGGACAGGGTGTTGATCAGCCCCAGCATTTT	CASSQRGQGVDQPQHF
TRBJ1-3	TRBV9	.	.	TGTGCCAGCAGCGTAGAGGTCGGGGCTGGAAACACCATATATTTT	CASSVEVGAGNTIYF
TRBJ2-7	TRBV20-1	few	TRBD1	TGCAGTGCTAGATCAGGGGGCCCCTACGAGCAGTACTTC	CSARSGGPYEQYF
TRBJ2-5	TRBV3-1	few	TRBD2	TGTGCCAGCAGCCAAGTCTGGAGCGGGGGGCCGTCAGAGACCCAGTACTTC	CASSQVWSGGPSETQYF
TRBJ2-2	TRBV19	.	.	TGTGCCAGTAGTCTCCCGCTGCGCAGCGGGGAGCTGTTTTTT	CASSLPLRSGELFF
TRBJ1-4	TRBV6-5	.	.	TGTGCCAGCAGTTCGGGGCGTAATGAAAAACTGTTTTTT	CASSSGRNEKLFF
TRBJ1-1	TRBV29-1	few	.	TGCAGCGTTCGACGGGCGGCCCGGGCTGAAGCTTTCTTT	CSVRRAARAEAFF
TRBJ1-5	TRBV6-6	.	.	TGTGCCAGCAAGGCAGCCGATAGCAATCAGCCCCAGCATTTT	CASKAADSNQPQHF
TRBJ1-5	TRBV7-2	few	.	TGTGCCAGCAGCCGCCAGGCGGGGCCCCAGCATTTT	CASSRQAGPQHF
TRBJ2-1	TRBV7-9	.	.	TGTGCCAGCAGCTTAACGCAGGGGTGGTTGCATGAGCAGTTCTTC	CASSLTQGWLHEQFF
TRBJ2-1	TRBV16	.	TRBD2	TGTGCCAGCAGCCAATTGGCAAGCGGGGTCTACAATGAGCAGTTCTTC	CASSQLASGVYNEQFF
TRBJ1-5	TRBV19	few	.	TGTGCCAGTAGTATAGATCTAGGGAGACAGCCCCAGCATTTT	CASSIDLGRQPQHF
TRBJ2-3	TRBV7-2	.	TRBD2	TGTGCCAGCAGCTCCGGACTAGGTCTCGCAGATACGCAGTATTTT	CASSSGLGLADTQYF
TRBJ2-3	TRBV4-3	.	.	TGCGCCAGCAGCCGAGACGTTTCTACAGATACGCAGTATTTT	CASSRDVSTDTQYF
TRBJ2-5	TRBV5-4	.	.	TGTGCCAGCAGCTTGGCCGCTCCGAGCCCCCAAGAGACCCAGTACTTC	CASSLAAPSPQETQYF
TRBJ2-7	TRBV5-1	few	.	TGCGCCAGCAGCCTGGGACACCTGGACGAGCAGTACTTC	CASSLGHLDEQYF
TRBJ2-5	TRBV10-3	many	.	TGTGCCATCAGTGAGTCGGGGCACCACTTAGAGACCCAGTACTTC	CAISESGHHLETQYF
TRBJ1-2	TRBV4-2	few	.	TGTGCCAGCAGCCAAGTGGGGGGGTCGGGCTATGGCTACACCTTC	CASSQVGGSGYGYTF
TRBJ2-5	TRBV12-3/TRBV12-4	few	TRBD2	TGTGCCAGCAGTTTGGGACGGGGGGGCCGAGAGACCCAGTACTTC	CASSLGRGGRETQYF
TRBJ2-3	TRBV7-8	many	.	TGTGCCAGCAGCTGGAGGGACAGCACAGATACGCAGTATTTT	CASSWRDSTDTQYF
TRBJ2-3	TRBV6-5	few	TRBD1	TGTGCCAGCAGTTACTCGGGACAGACCACAGATACGCAGTATTTT	CASSYSGQTTDTQYF
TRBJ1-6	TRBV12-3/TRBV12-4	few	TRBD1	TGTGCCAGCAGTTCAGAGGGACAGGGGGAATCACCCCTCCACTTT	CASSSEGQGESPLHF
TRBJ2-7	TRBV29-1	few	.	TGCAGCGTTGAAGATCTAGGGGAGGAGCAGTACTTC	CSVEDLGEEQYF
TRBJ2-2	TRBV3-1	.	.	TGTGCCAGCAGCCAAGAGGGCGACACCTCAACGAACACCGGGGAGCTGTTTTTT	CASSQEGDTSTNTGELFF